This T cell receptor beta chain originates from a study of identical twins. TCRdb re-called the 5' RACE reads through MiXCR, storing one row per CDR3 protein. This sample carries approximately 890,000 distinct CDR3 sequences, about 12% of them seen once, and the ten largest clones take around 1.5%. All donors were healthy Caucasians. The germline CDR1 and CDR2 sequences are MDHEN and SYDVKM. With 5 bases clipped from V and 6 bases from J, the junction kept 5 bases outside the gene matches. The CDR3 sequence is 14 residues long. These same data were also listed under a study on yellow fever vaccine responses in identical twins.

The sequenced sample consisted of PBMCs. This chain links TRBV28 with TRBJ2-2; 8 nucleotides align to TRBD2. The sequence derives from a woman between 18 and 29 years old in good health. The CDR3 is CASSLGGEAGELFF. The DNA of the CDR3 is TGTGCCAGCAGTCTCGGGGGGGAGGCCGGGGAGCTGTTTTTT.